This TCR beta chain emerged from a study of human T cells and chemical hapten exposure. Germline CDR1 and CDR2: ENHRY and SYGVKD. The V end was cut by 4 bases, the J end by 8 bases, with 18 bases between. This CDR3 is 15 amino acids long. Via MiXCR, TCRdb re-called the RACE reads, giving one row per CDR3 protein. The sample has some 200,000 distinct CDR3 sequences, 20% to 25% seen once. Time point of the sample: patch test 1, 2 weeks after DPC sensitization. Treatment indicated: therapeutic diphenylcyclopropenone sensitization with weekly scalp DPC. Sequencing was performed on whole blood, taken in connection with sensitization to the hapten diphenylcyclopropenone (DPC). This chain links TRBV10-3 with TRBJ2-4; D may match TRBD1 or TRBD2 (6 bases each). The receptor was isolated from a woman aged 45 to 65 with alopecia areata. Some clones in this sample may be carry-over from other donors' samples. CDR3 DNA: TGTGCCATCAGTGGGAGGGCAGGGGTCTCGGACATTCAGTACTTC. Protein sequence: CAISGRAGVSDIQYF.